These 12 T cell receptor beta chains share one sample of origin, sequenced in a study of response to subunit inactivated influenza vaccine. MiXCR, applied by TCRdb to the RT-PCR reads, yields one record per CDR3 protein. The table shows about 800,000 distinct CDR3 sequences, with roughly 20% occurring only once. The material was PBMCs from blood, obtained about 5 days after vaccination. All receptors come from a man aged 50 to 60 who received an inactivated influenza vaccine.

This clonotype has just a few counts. CDR3 sequence: CASSFAGANQPQHF. The CDR3 region has the DNA TGTGCCAGCAGTTTTGCAGGGGCCAATCAGCCCCAGCATTTT. The chain is built from TRBV12-3 or TRBV12-4 and TRBJ1-5; the D gene is possibly TRBD1 (6 bases). This CDR3 has 14 amino acids. V dropped 3 bases and J dropped 3 bases, with 9 bases sitting between them.

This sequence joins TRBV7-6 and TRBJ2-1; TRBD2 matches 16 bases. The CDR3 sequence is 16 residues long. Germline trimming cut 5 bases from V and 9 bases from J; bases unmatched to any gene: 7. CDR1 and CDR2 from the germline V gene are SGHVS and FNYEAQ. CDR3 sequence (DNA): TGTGCCAGCAGCATCGCCGGGACTAGCGGGGGGGCTGAGCAGTTCTTC. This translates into CASSIAGTSGGAEQFF. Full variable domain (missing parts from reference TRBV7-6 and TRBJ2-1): GAGVSQSPRYKVTKRGQDVALRCDPISGHVSLYWYRQALGQGPEFLTYFNYEAQQDKSGLPNDRFSAERPEGSISTLTIQRTEQRDSAMYRCASSIAGTSGGAEQFFGPGTRLTVL.

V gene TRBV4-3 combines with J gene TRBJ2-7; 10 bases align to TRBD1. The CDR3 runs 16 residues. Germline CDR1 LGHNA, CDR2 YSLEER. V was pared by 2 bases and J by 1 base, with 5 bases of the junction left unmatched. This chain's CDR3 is CASSQTTGQGSYEQYF. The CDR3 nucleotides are TGCGCCAGCAGCCAAACCACGGGACAGGGGTCCTACGAGCAGTACTTC.

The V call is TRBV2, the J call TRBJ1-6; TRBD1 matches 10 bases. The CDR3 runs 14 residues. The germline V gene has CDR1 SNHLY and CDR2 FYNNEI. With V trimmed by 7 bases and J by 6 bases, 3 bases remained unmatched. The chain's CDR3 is CASTRDRGNSPLHF. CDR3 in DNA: TGTGCCAGCACCAGGGACAGGGGTAATTCACCCCTCCACTTT.

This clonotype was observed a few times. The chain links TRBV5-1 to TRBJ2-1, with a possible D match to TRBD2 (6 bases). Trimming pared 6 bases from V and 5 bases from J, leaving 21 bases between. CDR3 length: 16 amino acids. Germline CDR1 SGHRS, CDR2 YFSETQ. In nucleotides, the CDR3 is TGCGCCAGCATTGACCTCGGGGGAGTGGGTAACAATGAGCAGTTCTTC. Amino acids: CASIDLGGVGNNEQFF.

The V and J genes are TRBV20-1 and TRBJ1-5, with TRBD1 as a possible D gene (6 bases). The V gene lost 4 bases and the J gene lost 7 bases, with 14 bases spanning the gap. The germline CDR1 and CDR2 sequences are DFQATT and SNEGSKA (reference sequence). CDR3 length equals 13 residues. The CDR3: CSATRQVEQPQHF. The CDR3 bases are TGCAGTGCTACCAGACAGGTGGAGCAGCCCCAGCATTTT.

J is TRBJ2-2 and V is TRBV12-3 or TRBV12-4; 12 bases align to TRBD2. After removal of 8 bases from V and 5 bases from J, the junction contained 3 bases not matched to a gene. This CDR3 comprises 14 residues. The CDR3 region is CASPSGGATGELFF. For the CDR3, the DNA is TGTGCCAGCCCTAGCGGGGGGGCTACCGGGGAGCTGTTTTTT.

The CDR3 loop is CASSMASGSDTQYF. The CDR3 DNA follows: TGTGCCAGCAGCATGGCGAGCGGGAGTGATACGCAGTATTTT. This chain joins TRBV6-2 or TRBV6-3 and TRBJ2-3; 8 nucleotides align to TRBD2. The CDR3 has 14 amino acids. Germline CDR1 is MNHEY and CDR2 is SVGEGT. After removal of 6 bases from V and 6 bases from J, the junction contained 8 bases not matched to a gene.

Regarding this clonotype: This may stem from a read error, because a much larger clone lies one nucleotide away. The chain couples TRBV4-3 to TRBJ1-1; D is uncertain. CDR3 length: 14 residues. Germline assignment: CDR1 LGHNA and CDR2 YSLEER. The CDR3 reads CVSSQDGGREEAFF. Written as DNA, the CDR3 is TGCGTCAGCAGCCAAGATGGAGGTAGGGAGGAAGCTTTCTTT.

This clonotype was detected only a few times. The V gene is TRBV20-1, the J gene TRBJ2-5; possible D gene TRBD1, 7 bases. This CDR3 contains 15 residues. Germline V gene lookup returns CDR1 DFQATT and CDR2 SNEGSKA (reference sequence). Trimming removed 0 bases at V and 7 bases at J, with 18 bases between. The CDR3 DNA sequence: TGCAGTGCTAGAGATGGCGGAGGGGGCTGGGGGACCCAGTACTTC. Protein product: CSARDGGGGWGTQYF.

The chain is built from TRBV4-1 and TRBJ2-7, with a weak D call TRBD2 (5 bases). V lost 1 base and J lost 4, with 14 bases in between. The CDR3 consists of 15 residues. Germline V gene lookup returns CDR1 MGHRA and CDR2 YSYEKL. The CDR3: CASSQGLASLYEQYF. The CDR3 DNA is TGCGCCAGCAGCCAAGGGCTAGCCAGTTTATACGAGCAGTACTTC.

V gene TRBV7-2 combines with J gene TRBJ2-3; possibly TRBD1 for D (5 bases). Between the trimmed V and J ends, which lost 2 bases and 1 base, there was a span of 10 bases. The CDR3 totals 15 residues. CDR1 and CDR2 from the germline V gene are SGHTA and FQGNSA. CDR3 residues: CASSLQGLRTDTQYF. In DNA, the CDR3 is TGTGCCAGCAGCTTACAGGGTCTTCGCACAGATACGCAGTATTTT.